This TCR beta chain was sequenced during a study of cytomegalovirus exposure and HLA in healthy donors. Findings of the study overall: Some V segments could not be told apart, so they were left out, TRBV6-2 and TRBV6-3 among them.

Concerning this clone itself: Its target is unknown.

This CDR3 contains 13 residues. V was pared by 6 bases and J by 8 bases, with 8 bases of the junction left unmatched. Germline lookup yields CDR1 MNHNY and CDR2 SVGAGI (reference sequence). The PCR made use of 60 Vbeta and 13 Jbeta primers. The table came from immunoSEQ multiplex PCR; TCRdb's copy has only in-frame clones and leaves some out. The data contain more than 95,000 clones, more than 65% of them singletons. The receptor comes from a man aged 25 to 40 in good health and CMV-seronegative. Sequencing was carried out using PBMCs. This chain links TRBV6-6 with TRBJ1-2; TRBD1 aligns across 8 bases. In DNA, the CDR3 is TGTGCCAGCAGACTCGACAGGGGACAAGGCTACACCTTC. Encoded protein: CASRLDRGQGYTF.